This is a list of T cell receptor beta chains from one sample in a study of cytomegalovirus exposure and HLA in healthy donors. The data were produced by immunoSEQ multiplex PCR, yet TCRdb's version contains in-frame clones alone and is incomplete. Counted here are more than 85,000 clones, under 85% occurring once; the ten biggest clones make up 1% to 1.5%. The sequenced sample consisted of PBMCs. The receptors stem from a man aged 25-40 years in good health and CMV-seronegative. CDR3s include the opening cysteine and the closing phenylalanine or tryptophan. The order of the fields is J gene, V gene, D gene, clone size, CDR3 protein, CDR3 DNA. A D gene is named only where the DNA matches it firmly. The size entry is marked missing in some rows and otherwise reads once, few, many or a size class.

j_call: TRBJ2-7; v_call: TRBV13; d_call: TRBD1; clone_size: few; cdr3_aa: CASSLKGTEASYEQYF; cdr3_nt: TGTGCCAGCAGCTTAAAGGGGACAGAAGCTTCCTACGAGCAGTACTTC
j_call: TRBJ2-7; v_call: TRBV4-1; d_call: TRBD1; clone_size: few; cdr3_aa: CASSQSQGLYEQYF; cdr3_nt: TGCGCCAGCAGCCAGTCACAGGGGCTCTACGAGCAGTACTTC
j_call: TRBJ1-1; v_call: TRBV19; d_call: TRBD1; clone_size: -; cdr3_aa: CASSLTGGTEAFF; cdr3_nt: TGTGCCAGTAGTCTCACAGGGGGAACTGAAGCTTTCTTT
j_call: TRBJ2-1; v_call: TRBV7-9; d_call: TRBD1; clone_size: once; cdr3_aa: CASSPETGMGEQFF; cdr3_nt: TGTGCCAGCAGCCCAGAGACAGGGATGGGTGAGCAGTTCTTC
j_call: TRBJ2-7; v_call: TRBV27; d_call: -; clone_size: -; cdr3_aa: CASSDSTLHEQYF; cdr3_nt: TGTGCCAGCAGTGACAGTACCCTCCACGAGCAGTACTTC
j_call: TRBJ1-1; v_call: TRBV5-6; d_call: -; clone_size: few; cdr3_aa: CASSPPSTGIMNTEAFF; cdr3_nt: TGTGCCAGCAGCCCCCCTTCTACAGGGATTATGAACACTGAAGCTTTCTTT
j_call: TRBJ2-2; v_call: TRBV15; d_call: TRBD2; clone_size: -; cdr3_aa: CATSRGNSGSGGELFF; cdr3_nt: TGTGCCACCAGCAGAGGAAATAGCGGGAGTGGCGGGGAGCTGTTTTTT
j_call: TRBJ1-5; v_call: TRBV5-1; d_call: -; clone_size: -; cdr3_aa: CASSLGQNQPQHF; cdr3_nt: TGCGCCAGCAGCTTGGGACAGAATCAGCCCCAGCATTTT
j_call: TRBJ1-4; v_call: TRBV5-1; d_call: TRBD1; clone_size: -; cdr3_aa: CASSSQDRDKFF; cdr3_nt: TGCGCCAGCAGCTCCCAGGACAGGGACAAGTTTTTT
j_call: TRBJ1-3; v_call: TRBV19; d_call: TRBD1; clone_size: -; cdr3_aa: CASIDRVGNTIYF; cdr3_nt: TGTGCCAGTATTGACAGGGTTGGAAACACCATATATTTT
j_call: TRBJ1-1; v_call: TRBV10-3; d_call: -; clone_size: few; cdr3_aa: CAIRPSGQLNTEAFF; cdr3_nt: TGTGCCATCAGGCCCTCGGGACAATTGAACACTGAAGCTTTCTTT
j_call: TRBJ2-5; v_call: TRBV2; d_call: TRBD2; clone_size: -; cdr3_aa: CASSGATSGGAYQETQYF; cdr3_nt: TGTGCCAGCAGCGGAGCGACTAGCGGGGGGGCGTACCAAGAGACCCAGTACTTC
j_call: TRBJ1-1; v_call: TRBV15; d_call: TRBD1; clone_size: -; cdr3_aa: CATSRGTGASTEAFF; cdr3_nt: TGTGCCACCAGCAGGGGTACAGGGGCGTCAACTGAAGCTTTCTTT
j_call: TRBJ2-1; v_call: TRBV5-6; d_call: TRBD2; clone_size: -; cdr3_aa: CASRSGGSYNEQFF; cdr3_nt: TGTGCCAGCAGATCGGGGGGCTCCTACAATGAGCAGTTCTTC
j_call: TRBJ2-1; v_call: TRBV6-4; d_call: TRBD1; clone_size: -; cdr3_aa: CASSEMTGIGEQFF; cdr3_nt: TGTGCCAGCAGTGAGATGACAGGGATTGGTGAGCAGTTCTTC
j_call: TRBJ1-1; v_call: TRBV6-6; d_call: -; clone_size: once; cdr3_aa: CASSYSTGSSTEAFF; cdr3_nt: TGTGCCAGCAGTTACTCCACAGGGTCTTCCACTGAAGCTTTCTTT
j_call: TRBJ1-2; v_call: TRBV19; d_call: -; clone_size: -; cdr3_aa: CASSIERQNYGYTF; cdr3_nt: TGTGCCAGTAGTATAGAAAGACAGAACTATGGCTACACCTTC
j_call: TRBJ2-1; v_call: TRBV7-2; d_call: TRBD1; clone_size: once; cdr3_aa: CASSVLRQGDEQFF; cdr3_nt: TGTGCCAGCAGTGTTTTGCGACAGGGGGATGAGCAGTTCTTC
j_call: TRBJ2-7; v_call: TRBV5-1; d_call: TRBD1; clone_size: -; cdr3_aa: CASSLGTGRYEQYF; cdr3_nt: TGCGCCAGCAGCTTGGGGACAGGCCGCTACGAGCAGTACTTC
j_call: TRBJ1-5; v_call: TRBV7-2; d_call: -; clone_size: -; cdr3_aa: CASSLQAGAQPQHF; cdr3_nt: TGTGCCAGCAGCTTACAGGCAGGGGCTCAGCCCCAGCATTTT
j_call: TRBJ1-5; v_call: TRBV19; d_call: -; clone_size: once; cdr3_aa: CASSLGDSYSNQPQHF; cdr3_nt: TGTGCCAGTAGCCTGGGCGACAGCTATAGCAATCAGCCCCAGCATTTT
j_call: TRBJ2-3; v_call: TRBV5-1; d_call: TRBD2; clone_size: -; cdr3_aa: CASSLELQGGTDTQYF; cdr3_nt: TGCGCCAGCAGCTTGGAGCTGCAGGGAGGGACAGATACGCAGTATTTT
j_call: TRBJ2-7; v_call: TRBV4-3; d_call: -; clone_size: -; cdr3_aa: CARSENLGGEQYF; cdr3_nt: TGCGCCAGATCCGAAAATTTAGGGGGCGAGCAGTACTTC
j_call: TRBJ1-3; v_call: TRBV9; d_call: -; clone_size: -; cdr3_aa: CASSESGGNTIYF; cdr3_nt: TGTGCCAGCAGCGAGTCAGGAGGAAACACCATATATTTT
j_call: TRBJ1-6; v_call: TRBV6-1; d_call: -; clone_size: -; cdr3_aa: CASSESRGVSYNSPLHF; cdr3_nt: TGTGCCAGCAGTGAAAGTCGGGGGGTGTCCTATAATTCACCCCTCCACTTT
j_call: TRBJ2-4; v_call: TRBV29-1; d_call: -; clone_size: few; cdr3_aa: CSGTRGGNIQYF; cdr3_nt: TGCAGCGGGACCCGAGGGGGAAACATTCAGTACTTC